Listed here are 32 T cell receptor beta chains from one sample, sequenced in a study of T-cell reconstitution after alpha-beta-depleted transplantation in children. Unique molecular identifiers were incorporated when the TCRbeta library was constructed. One entry per CDR3 protein, called by TCRdb with MiXCR from the PCR reads. The table includes roughly 490,000 distinct CDR3 sequences, about an eighth detected once. Sample: PBMCs, mostly from graft donor cells, taken 180 days after TCRalphabeta/CD19-depleted stem cell transplant. Every receptor here comes from a female patient between 2 and 10 years old who had a stem cell transplant for aplastic anemia, so the T cells may come from the graft donor.

This sequence joins TRBV5-5 and TRBJ1-1; D may be TRBD1 (5 bases). CDR3 length: 15 residues. Germline V gives CDR1 SGHKS, CDR2 YYEKEE (reference sequence). The V end was cut by 6 bases, the J end by 3 bases, with 18 bases between. The CDR3 here is CASTPTAGWYTEAFF. In DNA, the CDR3 is TGTGCCAGCACCCCTACGGCAGGGTGGTACACTGAAGCTTTCTTT.

This clonotype has more than one count but fewer than ten. The J gene is TRBJ2-5, the V gene TRBV15, with TRBD1 identical over 8 bases. V was pared by 1 base and J by 8 bases, with 6 bases of the junction left unmatched. In germline, CDR1 is LNHNV, CDR2 YYDKDF (reference sequence). This CDR3 has 14 residues. Here the CDR3 reads CATSRGRQGSTQYF. In DNA form, the CDR3 reads TGTGCCACCAGCAGAGGTCGACAGGGGAGTACCCAGTACTTC.

The chain recombines TRBV6-2 or TRBV6-3 with TRBJ1-1, with 9 bases fitting TRBD1. V gave up 5 bases and J gave up 5 bases; unmatched junction bases: 9. CDR3 length: 15 residues. Per germline, CDR1 MNHEY and CDR2 SVGEGT. CDR3 sequence: CASSDPGTGRTEAFF. The CDR3 DNA reads as TGTGCCAGCAGTGACCCCGGGACAGGGAGGACTGAAGCTTTCTTT.

This clonotype has more than one count but fewer than ten. This chain joins TRBV20-1 and TRBJ2-1; 11 bases are a match to TRBD2. J lost 7 bases, V lost 6 bases, and 8 bases had no gene match. The germline V gene encodes CDR1 DFQATT and CDR2 SNEGSKA (reference sequence). The CDR3 spans 14 residues. The CDR3, as DNA: TGCAGTGCCGGCACTAGCGGGAGTAGAAATGAGCAGTTCTTC. The encoded protein is CSAGTSGSRNEQFF.

This clonotype has more than one count but fewer than ten. This sequence joins TRBV29-1 and TRBJ2-1; either TRBD1 or TRBD2 may fit D (5 bases each). The V gene lost 3 bases and the J gene lost 5 bases, with 17 bases spanning the gap. This CDR3 region has 15 residues. In germline, CDR1 is SQVTM, CDR2 ANQGSEA. The CDR3 region is CSVDSWGRADNEQFF. The CDR3 DNA reads TGCAGCGTTGATTCCTGGGGGAGAGCCGACAATGAGCAGTTCTTC.

This clonotype was seen repeatedly, ten times or more. The chain joins TRBV6-5 to TRBJ2-7; D gene uncertain. The germline V gene encodes CDR1 MNHEY and CDR2 SVGAGI. The CDR3 contains 16 residues. With 2 bases removed from V and 3 bases from J, the gap between germline ends came to 17 bases. The DNA for the CDR3 is TGTGCCAGCAGTTACCGTCAAACAGTTTCTTACTACGAGCAGTACTTC. Protein product: CASSYRQTVSYYEQYF.

The chain links TRBV7-2 to TRBJ2-1; 10 bases map to TRBD1. With V trimmed by 5 bases and J by 2 bases, 3 bases remained unmatched. CDR1 SGHTA and CDR2 FQGNSA come from the germline V gene. The CDR3 is 15 amino acids. CDR3: CASSIGQGAYNEQFF. The CDR3 nucleotides read TGTGCCAGCAGCATTGGACAGGGGGCCTACAATGAGCAGTTCTTC.

This clonotype was recorded at least ten times. The V gene is TRBV29-1, the J gene TRBJ1-5; D might be TRBD1 (6 bases). Germline V lookup: CDR1 SQVTM, CDR2 ANQGSEA. V was shortened by 1 base and J by 11 bases, with 21 bases between the two germline ends. This CDR3 has 15 amino acids. The chain's CDR3 is CSVEVAGHGAGAQHF. The CDR3 region has the DNA TGCAGCGTTGAAGTCGCGGGACACGGAGCCGGAGCCCAGCATTTT.

This clonotype appeared many times. The chain recombines TRBV20-1 with TRBJ2-3, with D perhaps matching TRBD1 (6 bases). V lost 6 bases and J lost 3, with 10 bases in between. The CDR3 totals 12 residues. Germline assignment: CDR1 DFQATT and CDR2 SNEGSKA (reference sequence). CDR3 bases: TGCAGTGCGACCGGGACAACAGATACGCAGTATTTT. The encoded protein is CSATGTTDTQYF.

V is TRBV12-3 or TRBV12-4 and J is TRBJ1-1; 9 positions match TRBD1. Trimming at V came to 5 bases and at J to 6 bases, leaving 4 bases not matched to a gene. This CDR3 comprises 13 residues. The CDR3 loop is CASSGQGSPEAFF. Written as DNA, the CDR3 is TGTGCCAGCAGTGGACAGGGGAGCCCTGAAGCTTTCTTT.

The chain is built from TRBV7-2 and TRBJ2-3, with 8 bases identical to TRBD2. This CDR3 spans 18 amino acids. Per the germline V gene, CDR1 is SGHTA and CDR2 is FQGNSA. The V and J ends lost 0 bases and 1 base, in that order; junction bases with no gene match: 9. The CDR3: CASSLAGGRIGGTDTQYF. The CDR3 nucleotides read TGTGCCAGCAGCTTAGCAGGCGGGAGGATAGGGGGCACAGATACGCAGTATTTT.

The rearrangement uses TRBV29-1 and TRBJ2-1, with 7 bases aligning to TRBD2. The CDR3 sequence is 11 residues long. Germline CDR1 reads SQVTM; CDR2 reads ANQGSEA. The V and J ends lost 4 bases and 10 bases, in that order; junction bases with no gene match: 4. The CDR3 is CSVALREEQFF. The CDR3 bases are TGCAGCGTTGCTTTGCGGGAGGAGCAGTTCTTC.

The chain combines TRBV7-9 with TRBJ2-3; D is possibly TRBD1 (6 bases). The germline V and J ends were trimmed by 8 bases and 4 bases, with 10 bases remaining between them. The germline gives CDR1 SEHNR, CDR2 FQNEAQ (reference sequence). This CDR3 is built from 12 residues. This CDR3 reads CASRTVADTQYF. The DNA of the CDR3 is TGTGCCAGCCGGACAGTGGCAGATACGCAGTATTTT.

This chain connects TRBV28 to TRBJ2-7, with 9 bases fitting TRBD1. From germline, CDR1 is MDHEN and CDR2 SYDVKM. V lost 3 bases, J lost 2 bases, and 8 bases stayed unmatched. This CDR3 contains 16 residues. CDR3: CASSLVGGTGTYEQYF. The CDR3 DNA reads as TGTGCCAGCAGTTTGGTCGGAGGGACAGGGACCTACGAGCAGTACTTC.

This clonotype has only a few counts. V is TRBV13 and J is TRBJ2-1; D ambiguous. CDR3 length: 12 amino acids. Germline-derived CDR1 and CDR2 are PRHDT and FYEKMQ (reference sequence). V shed 4 bases and J shed 9 bases, with 10 bases lying between them. CDR3 amino acids: CASSSRPIEQFF. CDR3 coding DNA: TGTGCCAGCAGCTCCAGACCGATTGAGCAGTTCTTC.

The V call is TRBV15, the J call TRBJ2-1, with a weak D call TRBD2 (6 bases). There are 17 residues in the CDR3. In germline, CDR1 is LNHNV, CDR2 YYDKDF (reference sequence). Trimming left V 1 base short and J 4 bases short, with 17 bases between. CDR3 bases: TGTGCCACCAGCAGAGGGCTTAGCGGAACCGTTTACAATGAGCAGTTCTTC. Amino acid sequence: CATSRGLSGTVYNEQFF.

This clonotype was observed at least ten times. This sequence joins TRBV20-1 and TRBJ1-4, with D unresolved. V was clipped by 5 bases and J by 7 bases, with 17 bases between them. In germline, CDR1 is DFQATT, CDR2 SNEGSKA (reference sequence). The CDR3 extends over 14 amino acids. DNA for the CDR3: TGCAGTGCTGGCCGGAGCCCGCCCGCTGAAAAACTGTTTTTT. It specifies CSAGRSPPAEKLFF.

This clonotype occurred many times. The chain carries TRBV7-8 and TRBJ2-1; possibly TRBD2 for D (5 bases). The V gene's germline CDR1 is SGHVS and CDR2 FQNEAQ. Trimming cost V 2 bases and J 6 bases, with 11 bases left between them. This CDR3 has 14 amino acids. The CDR3 loop reads CASSLPGLPNEQFF. CDR3 DNA sequence: TGTGCCAGCAGCTTACCCGGACTCCCCAATGAGCAGTTCTTC.

This clonotype showed up just a few times. This chain uses TRBV9 with TRBJ2-2, with TRBD2 identical over 11 bases. J was trimmed by 4 bases and V by 3 bases; bases with no gene match: 11. CDR1 and CDR2 from the germline V gene are SGDLS and YYNGEE. This CDR3 has 18 residues. CDR3 DNA: TGTGCCAGCAGCGCCGGGACTAGCGGTTCTCGAAGCACCGGGGAGCTGTTTTTT. Encoded protein: CASSAGTSGSRSTGELFF.

This chain joins TRBV4-2 and TRBJ2-3; D may match TRBD1 or TRBD2 (6 bases each). Trimming left V 4 bases short and J 2 bases short, with 13 bases between. Germline CDR1 and CDR2: LGHNA and YNFKEQ. There are 15 residues in the CDR3. CDR3 DNA sequence: TGTGCCAGCAGCCGTGGGGGGCCCGACACAGATACGCAGTATTTT. Residues: CASSRGGPDTDTQYF.

This clonotype showed up just a few times. V and J are TRBV6-1 and TRBJ1-5; D remains ambiguous. Trimming left V 2 bases short and J 2 bases short, with 7 bases between. This CDR3 has 14 amino acids. In germline, CDR1 is MNHNS, CDR2 SASEGT. The CDR3 spells CASSETSGNQPQHF. CDR3 DNA: TGTGCCAGCAGTGAAACCTCAGGCAATCAGCCCCAGCATTTT.

This chain connects TRBV28 to TRBJ2-7, with TRBD2 matching 9 bases. CDR3 size: 15 residues. Germline V lookup: CDR1 MDHEN, CDR2 SYDVKM. The trim removed 4 bases at V and 2 bases at J, leaving 6 bases unmatched. The CDR3 loop reads CASSSRPSGAYEQYF. The CDR3 DNA follows: TGTGCCAGCAGTTCCCGGCCTAGCGGGGCCTACGAGCAGTACTTC. The full variable domain, completed using reference TRBV28 and TRBJ2-7, is DVKVTQSSRYLVKRTGEKVFLECVQDMDHENMFWYRQDPGLGLRLIYFSYDVKMKEKGDIPEGYSVSREKKERFSLILESASTNQTSMYLCASSSRPSGAYEQYFGPGTRLTVT.

The chain combines TRBV28 with TRBJ1-4; no reliable D call. V lost 4 bases, J lost 8 bases, and 11 bases lay in between. The CDR3 is made up of 13 amino acids. Germline CDR1 MDHEN, CDR2 SYDVKM. The CDR3 loop is CASSSGPIEKLFF. The CDR3 DNA follows: TGTGCCAGCAGTTCTGGGCCTATAGAAAAACTGTTTTTT. The full variable domain, rest sourced from reference TRBV28 and TRBJ1-4, is DVKVTQSSRYLVKRTGEKVFLECVQDMDHENMFWYRQDPGLGLRLIYFSYDVKMKEKGDIPEGYSVSREKKERFSLILESASTNQTSMYLCASSSGPIEKLFFGSGTQLSVL.

The table lists this clonotype with a count of one. The V call is TRBV6-5, the J call TRBJ2-3, with D uncertain. The germline gives CDR1 MNHEY, CDR2 SVGAGI. V lost 3 bases, J lost 2 bases, and 9 bases lay in between. This CDR3 contains 14 residues. The chain's CDR3 is CASSYERATDTQYF. CDR3 nucleotide sequence: TGTGCCAGCAGTTATGAGCGAGCCACAGATACGCAGTATTTT.

This clonotype came up a few times. This chain joins TRBV29-1 and TRBJ1-1, with 8 positions matching TRBD1. CDR1 and CDR2 from the germline V gene are SQVTM and ANQGSEA. The CDR3 is 15 residues long. Trimming took 2 bases from V and 5 from J; bases not matched to a gene: 10. The CDR3 nucleotides are TGCAGCGTTGAAACAGGGGGGTCGAAGGGGACTGAAGCTTTCTTT. This codes for CSVETGGSKGTEAFF.

The chain links TRBV6-5 to TRBJ1-2, with D maybe TRBD1 (5 bases). The length of the CDR3 is 17 residues. V dropped 0 bases and J dropped 2 bases, with 16 bases sitting between them. Per the germline V gene, CDR1 is MNHEY and CDR2 is SVGAGI. CDR3 sequence reads: CASSYSESGRANYGYTF. The CDR3 coding sequence is TGTGCCAGCAGTTACTCCGAATCAGGGCGCGCGAACTATGGCTACACCTTC.

The CDR3 region has the DNA TGCGCCAGCAGCTTGGGCCCCCAGGGCTCAGGAAGCGATGAGCAGTTCTTC. It codes for CASSLGPQGSGSDEQFF. This sequence joins TRBV5-1 and TRBJ2-1; D might be TRBD1 (5 bases). The CDR3 runs 17 residues. Germline-derived CDR1 and CDR2 are SGHRS and YFSETQ. Deletions cut 0 bases from V and 8 bases from J, with 21 bases between.

This sequence joins TRBV11-3 and TRBJ2-5; 8 positions match TRBD2. J gave up 3 bases and V 0 bases, and 9 bases lay outside the gene matches. CDR1 and CDR2 (germline): SGHNT, YENEEA. The CDR3 has 17 amino acids. CDR3 DNA sequence: TGTGCCAGCAGCTTAGACGGCATGGCGGGGGGAGAAGAGACCCAGTACTTC. Its translation is CASSLDGMAGGEETQYF.

The CDR3 is CASSFPGQGEQPQHF. CDR3 bases: TGTGCCAGCAGCTTCCCGGGACAGGGGGAACAGCCCCAGCATTTT. The V call is TRBV21-1, the J call TRBJ1-5; TRBD1 was called by the table and not checked on the DNA. TRBV21-1 is a pseudogene locus. This CDR3 is built from 15 residues.

On this clonotype: Compared with germline, one end of the junction differs, possibly owing to a read error. The CDR3 spells CASREGVLYTF. The CDR3 DNA reads as TGTGCCAGCAGAGAAGGGGTACTCTACACCTTC. The V call is TRBV2, the J call TRBJ1-2, with D perhaps TRBD1 (5 bases). In germline, CDR1 is SNHLY, CDR2 FYNNEI. The CDR3 contains 11 residues.

The table lists this clonotype with a few counts. The V call is TRBV9, the J call TRBJ1-4; D may be TRBD1 (5 bases). The germline V gene encodes CDR1 SGDLS and CDR2 YYNGEE. The CDR3 is 12 residues long. V lost 10 bases and J lost 4, with 11 bases in between. This chain's CDR3 is CASPRGNEKLFF. The CDR3 nucleotides are TGTGCCTCTCCGAGGGGTAATGAAAAACTGTTTTTT.

This chain links TRBV12-3 or TRBV12-4 with TRBJ2-1; the D gene could be TRBD1 or TRBD2 (6 bases each). The CDR3 has 15 amino acids. V was trimmed by 4 bases and J by 3 bases, leaving 13 bases between them. CDR3 loop: CASSSRGTRYNEQFF. The CDR3 nucleotides are TGTGCCAGCAGTTCGAGGGGGACTCGCTACAATGAGCAGTTCTTC.